The text below deals with one TCR beta chain. Its antigen is unknown. Nothing much larger sits one base from this clone, and base qualities are not available. V ends up 10 bases short and J 2 bases short, with an unmatched junction base count of 10. The CDR3, from cysteine to phenylalanine, totals 14 residues. Only CDR3 DNA is held: 42 bases, read in frame from base 1. From a lookup of the germline V gene, CDR1 and CDR2 are MDHEN and SYDVKM. This specimen comes from a study of T cell repertoires in cytomegalovirus infection (dated by TCRdb to between 2018 and 2020). About the study as a whole: The HLA type of each donor mattered for the analysis, because public TCR beta signatures pointed to carriage of CMV infection along with the matching HLA type. General study outcomes and caveats: In the ex vivo response, HLA-C-restricted CMV-specific TCR beta clonotypes were dominant, and in two of eight donors the single most frequent clonotype came from this HLA-C-restricted group. In both this cohort and an independent cohort of 352 donors, the cumulative frequency of public TCR beta family members distinguished carriers of CMV infection plus the relevant HLA type.

Sequencing was performed on an Illumina HiSeq 1500. Clones were called with MiXCR by TCRdb after fastp trimmed the public reads at Q25, and only in-frame beta chains were retained. Records with the same CDR3 protein are collapsed into one entry carrying the most frequent genes and DNA. The sample has roughly 600,000 distinct CDR3 sequences on record, roughly a quarter of them singletons. The top ten constitute roughly 8% of the sample. The sequence is built from TRBV28 and TRBJ1-2; 7 bases in between match TRBD1. The origin of this receptor is a human donor in good health (CMV status not recorded). Some clones in this sample may be carry-over from other donors' samples. Sequencing input: CD8+ T cells from PBMCs. Here the CDR3 is given as CANTPPGGNYGYTF. The DNA reads as follows: TGTGCCAACACCCCGCCAGGGGGAAACTATGGCTACACCTTC.